The table lists the clone carrying this T cell receptor beta chain with a count of one. Germline-derived CDR1 and CDR2 are SGHAT and FQNNGV. CDR3 length: 14 residues. The V gene lost 3 bases and the J gene lost 2 bases, with 11 bases spanning the gap. These data belong to a study of blood T cell repertoires in COVID-19. Study-level information: From T cells, B-cell-depleted T cells, or PBMCs came the material, which was cDNA or gDNA.

Sequencing was performed with immunoSEQ multiplex PCR; in TCRdb, only in-frame clones are kept and a portion is missing. Here the sample spans 100,000 or so clones, 80% to 90% being singletons. The receptor was isolated from a human donor in a cohort sampled during active COVID-19. The rearrangement links TRBV11-2 to TRBJ2-7; D is possibly TRBD1 (6 bases). The sequencing sample was made of peripheral blood. In nucleotides, the CDR3 is TGTGCCAGCAGCTTTGTAGAGGGGGCCTACGAGCAGTACTTC. Its protein product is CASSFVEGAYEQYF. Looking up the rest from reference TRBV11-2 and TRBJ2-7 gives the full variable domain: EAGVAQSPRYKIIEKRQSVAFWCNPISGHATLYWYQQILGQGPKLLIQFQNNGVVDDSQLPKDRFSAERLKGVDSTLKIQPAKLEDSAVYLCASSFVEGAYEQYFGPGTRLTVT.